This T cell receptor beta chain was sequenced for a study of CD8+ T cells in alopecia areata. Germline loops: CDR1 MNHEY, CDR2 SVGAGI. V was trimmed by 6 bases and J by 5 bases, leaving 19 bases between them. CDR3 length: 15 amino acids. General study findings and limits: Scalp samples also contribute reads from the resident alphabeta T cells found in normal skin.

As regards this clone: Its antigen is unidentified.

Extracted from the samples, RNA was reverse transcribed into cDNA to serve as the sequencing template. Assay: immunoSEQ multiplex PCR; the TCRdb copy retains only in-frame clones and omits some. The sample has about 150,000 clones; 55% are singletons. The chain is built from TRBV6-5 and TRBJ1-1; the D gene is possibly TRBD1 (6 bases). Sequencing used CD4+ T cells sorted from blood. This clonotype originated in a human donor in good health. The CDR3 bases are TGTGCCAGCAGGAAACCCACAGGGTCGACTACTGAAGCTTTCTTT. This gives the protein CASRKPTGSTTEAFF.